The next 10 T cell receptor beta chains were all read from a single sample in a study of breast tumors, draining lymph nodes, adjacent tissues. The lymph nodes were axillary draining lymph nodes from breast cancer patients. TCRdb processed the multiplex PCR reads anew with MiXCR; each CDR3 protein has one entry. The profile shows 180,000 or so distinct CDR3 sequences, 31% of them singletons. What was sequenced was axillary lymph node tissue. The receptor set was obtained from a female donor with breast cancer. Some clones in this sample may be carry-over from other donors' samples.

This rearrangement joins TRBV19 to TRBJ1-1, with D perhaps TRBD1 (6 bases). Germline V gene sequence: CDR1 LNHDA, CDR2 SQIVND (reference sequence). This CDR3 is 14 amino acids long. The V end lost 5 bases, the J end lost 3 bases, and 13 bases lay between the germline ends. This CDR3 reads CASSFSQGYTEAFF. The CDR3 DNA reads TGTGCCAGTAGTTTTTCTCAGGGGTACACTGAAGCTTTCTTT. The full variable domain, its missing parts supplied by reference TRBV19 and TRBJ1-1, is DGGITQSPKYLFRKEGQNVTLSCEQNLNHDAMYWYRQDPGQGLRLIYYSQIVNDFQKGDIAEGYSVSREKKESFPLTVTSAQKNPTAFYLCASSFSQGYTEAFFGQGTRLTVV.

V usage is TRBV6-6 and J usage is TRBJ2-1, with D possibly matching TRBD2 (6 bases). Trimming shortened V by 5 bases and J by 9 bases, and 20 bases separated the two germline ends. The CDR3 runs to 15 residues. Germline V lookup: CDR1 MNHNY, CDR2 SVGAGI (reference sequence). The CDR3 DNA follows: TGTGCCAGCAGTCACGGGCGGGGTGTAGTCCTTGAGCAGTTCTTC. It is translated as CASSHGRGVVLEQFF.

This clonotype was observed a handful of times. The junction shows a germline mismatch at one end, possibly a read error. The rearrangement uses TRBV7-9 and TRBJ2-6, with 11 nucleotides matching TRBD1. CDR1 and CDR2 from the germline V gene are SEHNR and FQNEAQ (reference sequence). This CDR3 region has 18 residues. This chain's CDR3 is CASSFWTGGSSGAHVLTF. Written as DNA, the CDR3 is TGTGCCAGCAGCTTCTGGACAGGGGGCTCCTCTGGGGCCCACGTCCTGACTTTC.

In this sample, this clonotype turned up a few times. The chain joins TRBV28 to TRBJ1-4; TRBD1 is a possible D gene (5 bases). Trimming cost V 1 base and J 8 bases, with 11 bases left between them. The CDR3 loop spans 14 amino acids. Germline V lookup: CDR1 MDHEN, CDR2 SYDVKM. CDR3 loop: CASSLSQGGEKLFF. CDR3 coding DNA: TGTGCCAGCAGTTTATCGCAGGGCGGGGAAAAACTGTTTTTT.

The chain employs TRBV12-3 or TRBV12-4 and TRBJ1-4; D ambiguous. There are 15 residues in the CDR3. Trimming pared 6 bases from V and 10 bases from J, leaving 21 bases between. The CDR3 bases are TGTGCCAGCAGGGGAGGCGGATTAAGCTCTGGAAAACTGTTTTTT. Protein sequence: CASRGGGLSSGKLFF.

Concerning this clonotype itself: A much larger clonotype is one base distant, so this may be a read error. The chain combines TRBV6-4 with TRBJ2-7; D possibly matches TRBD1 or TRBD2 (7 bases each). Trimming shortened V by 8 bases and J by 6 bases, and 29 bases separated the two germline ends. The CDR3 is 17 residues long. Germline V CDR1 and CDR2: MRHNA, SNTAGT. In DNA form, the CDR3 reads TGTGCCAGCGGGCAGGGGGGGATGGACATGTGGTACCTCGAGCAGTACTTC. Encoded protein: CASGQGGMDMWYLEQYF.

This clonotype was seen repeatedly, ten times or more. This chain uses TRBV29-1 with TRBJ1-2; 9 bases line up with TRBD1. V shed 3 bases, J shed 14 bases, and the junction held 7 bases outside the gene matches. The CDR3 has 11 residues. CDR1 and CDR2 from the germline V gene are SQVTM and ANQGSEA. The DNA for the CDR3 is TGCAGCGTTGAGAGGACAGGGGCCGAAACCTTC. This gives the protein CSVERTGAETF.

This clonotype was seen a single time. This may arise from a read error, as a much more abundant clone is one base away. The V and J genes are TRBV7-8 and TRBJ1-2, with 9 bases identical to TRBD1. The CDR3 contains 15 residues. CDR1 is SGHVS, CDR2 FQNEAQ, per germline. In DNA form, the CDR3 reads TGTACCAGCAGCTTGATACAGGGGGCATCCTATGGCTACCCCTTC. Translation: CTSSLIQGASYGYPF.

Concerning this clonotype: With a much larger clone just one base away, this may be a read error. The CDR3 DNA is TGTGCCAGCAGCCCCCGACCGAGCTCCTACGAGCAGTACTTC. Amino acid sequence: CASSPRPSSYEQYF. The chain recombines TRBV9 with TRBJ2-7; D call uncertain. The CDR3 extends over 14 amino acids. Trimming shortened V by 4 bases and J by 0 bases, and 11 bases separated the two germline ends. CDR1 SGDLS and CDR2 YYNGEE come from the germline V gene.

In its sample, this clonotype was seen many times. The rearrangement joins TRBV29-1 to TRBJ1-2; no clear D. This CDR3 is 12 amino acids long. V was pared by 6 bases and J by 5 bases, with 13 bases between. Germline assignment: CDR1 SQVTM and CDR2 ANQGSEA. CDR3 in DNA: TGCAGCGTAGATGACACCACATATGGCTACACCTTC. Encoded protein: CSVDDTTYGYTF.